The next 27 T cell receptor beta chains were all read from a single sample in a study of blood T cell repertoires in COVID-19. Clones were sequenced by immunoSEQ multiplex PCR, and TCRdb holds only the in-frame ones, with some missing. The table includes some 220,000 clones, around 83% detected once. The sample comprised peripheral blood. All receptors derive from a man in his forties or fifties who had recovered from COVID-19.

This sequence joins TRBV28 and TRBJ1-2, with 9 positions matching TRBD1. The CDR3 consists of 14 residues. Germline CDR1 and CDR2: MDHEN and SYDVKM. Trimming at V came to 2 bases and at J to 6 bases, leaving 4 bases not matched to a gene. The CDR3 DNA sequence: TGTGCCAGCAGTTTAAACAGGGGGCGCGATGGCTACACCTTC. This sequence encodes CASSLNRGRDGYTF.

This clone came up a few times. The chain joins TRBV28 to TRBJ2-2, with D possibly being TRBD2 (7 bases). This CDR3 region has 16 residues. V lost 6 bases and J 6 bases, leaving 20 bases between the germline ends. The germline gives CDR1 MDHEN, CDR2 SYDVKM. CDR3 bases: TGTGCCAGCAGGCGTGGAGGGGGGAGGGCCGCCGGGGAGCTGTTTTTT. Protein sequence: CASRRGGGRAAGELFF.

This rearrangement joins TRBV7-2 to TRBJ2-2; D ambiguous. There are 15 residues in the CDR3. CDR1 and CDR2 (germline): SGHTA, FQGNSA. V was pared by 2 bases and J by 0 bases, with 7 bases between. CDR3 sequence: CASSLQQSNTGELFF. DNA for the CDR3: TGTGCCAGCAGCTTACAACAGTCGAACACCGGGGAGCTGTTTTTT.

The rearrangement joins TRBV28 to TRBJ2-1; 14 positions agree with TRBD2. Germline-derived CDR1 and CDR2 are MDHEN and SYDVKM. The junction had 5 bases not matched to a gene; V was cut back by 5 bases and J by 5 bases. The CDR3 is 16 residues long. This CDR3 reads CASSVTSGRANNEQFF. The CDR3 DNA is TGTGCCAGCAGTGTGACTAGCGGGAGGGCTAACAATGAGCAGTTCTTC. The full variable domain, in which reference TRBV28 and TRBJ2-1 provide the parts outside the CDR3, is DVKVTQSSRYLVKRTGEKVFLECVQDMDHENMFWYRQDPGLGLRLIYFSYDVKMKEKGDIPEGYSVSREKKERFSLILESASTNQTSMYLCASSVTSGRANNEQFFGPGTRLTVL.

The chain is built from TRBV30 and TRBJ1-2; tentative D call: TRBD1 (6 bases). Germline V CDR1 and CDR2: GTSNPN, SVGIG (reference sequence). The ends were cut back, 4 bases at V and 8 bases at J, with 23 bases in the middle. This CDR3 is built from 15 residues. The CDR3 DNA is TGTGCCTGGATCTCAAAGGACAGAACAGTTAAAGGCTACACCTTC. Its translation is CAWISKDRTVKGYTF.

The genes are TRBV18 and TRBJ2-1; no clear D. The CDR3 has 12 residues. Trimming removed 1 base from V and 9 bases from J, with 7 bases in between. Germline CDR1 reads KGHSH; CDR2 reads LQKENI. The CDR3 protein is CASSPQGGEQFF. DNA for the CDR3: TGTGCCAGCTCACCACAAGGCGGTGAGCAGTTCTTC.

The chain joins TRBV6-6 to TRBJ1-2, with D possibly matching TRBD1 (5 bases). Trimming took 2 bases from V and 4 from J, leaving 14 bases between them. The germline V gene encodes CDR1 MNHNY and CDR2 SVGAGI (reference sequence). There are 15 residues in the CDR3. The CDR3 nucleotides read TGTGCCAGCAGTTACGGTGTGGGGGGTAGCTATGGCTACACCTTC. Its translation is CASSYGVGGSYGYTF.

The gene calls are TRBV27 and TRBJ2-7, with D perhaps TRBD2 (6 bases). Germline assignment: CDR1 MNHEY and CDR2 SMNVEV (reference sequence). This CDR3 region has 14 residues. The V end was cut by 4 bases, the J end by 2 bases, with 12 bases between. CDR3 nucleotides: TGTGCCAGCAGTTCGGGAGTAGTTCCCTACGAGCAGTACTTC. This encodes CASSSGVVPYEQYF.

The rearrangement uses TRBV7-9 and TRBJ1-5; TRBD1 matches at 7 bases. Unmatched junction bases numbered 5, after V lost 5 bases and J lost 1 base. CDR3 length equals 15 residues. Germline values: CDR1 SEHNR, CDR2 FQNEAQ (reference sequence). The DNA of the CDR3 is TGTGCCAGCAGCCGGGACAGCGGAAGCAATCAGCCCCAGCATTTT. This encodes CASSRDSGSNQPQHF.

The CDR3: CASSSGTGGTGELFF. CDR3 DNA sequence: TGTGCCAGCAGCTCTGGGACAGGGGGCACCGGGGAGCTGTTTTTT. The chain joins TRBV3-1 (or the pseudogene TRBV3-2) to TRBJ2-2, with 11 bases fitting TRBD1. The germline gives CDR1 LGHDT, CDR2 YNNKEL (reference sequence). The CDR3 runs 15 residues. V lost 5 bases and J lost 4; bases outside the gene matches: 3.

This clone showed up just a few times. V usage is TRBV9 and J usage is TRBJ2-1; 15 nucleotides match TRBD2. The V gene end was trimmed by 4 bases and the J gene end by 0 bases; junction bases not matched to a gene: 8. Germline values: CDR1 SGDLS, CDR2 YYNGEE. The CDR3 is made up of 19 amino acids. CDR3 nucleotides: TGTGCCAGCAGCAAACCCGGGACTAGCGGGAGGAGCTCCTACAATGAGCAGTTCTTC. This sequence encodes CASSKPGTSGRSSYNEQFF. The full variable domain, with the rest looked up from reference TRBV9 and TRBJ2-1, is DSGVTQTPKHLITATGQRVTLRCSPRSGDLSVYWYQQSLDQGLQFLIQYYNGEERAKGNILERFSAQQFPDLHSELNLSSLELGDSALYFCASSKPGTSGRSSYNEQFFGPGTRLTVL.

This rearrangement joins TRBV7-9 to TRBJ2-2; 10 positions agree with TRBD2. The CDR3 consists of 18 residues. CDR1 and CDR2 from the germline V gene are SEHNR and FQNEAQ (reference sequence). Losses at the gene ends were 5 bases for V and 4 bases for J; bases not matched to a gene: 13. In DNA form, the CDR3 reads TGTGCCAGCAGCCTTGGACTAGCGGACATGGCTCGCACCGGGGAGCTGTTTTTT. Translating it yields CASSLGLADMARTGELFF.

A note on this clone: The junction departs from the called germline gene at one end, perhaps through a read error. V usage is TRBV2 and J usage is TRBJ2-7; tentative D call: TRBD1 (6 bases). From germline, CDR1 is SNHLY and CDR2 FYNNEI. This CDR3 contains 14 residues. The CDR3 loop reads CGSRGRASTYEQYF. Here the CDR3 DNA reads TGTGGCAGCAGGGGCAGGGCATCAACCTACGAGCAGTACTTC.

J is TRBJ1-3 and V is TRBV10-3; no reliable D call. CDR1 and CDR2 from the germline V gene are ENHRY and SYGVKD. This CDR3 spans 15 amino acids. Deletions cut 2 bases from V and 2 bases from J, with 10 bases between. The CDR3, as DNA: TGTGCCATCAGTGAGGTCGGGATTACTGGAAACACCATATATTTT. Its protein product is CAISEVGITGNTIYF.

The rearrangement links TRBV19 to TRBJ1-6; D not certain. Trimming stripped 3 bases from V and 0 bases from J, with 12 bases between. Germline lookup yields CDR1 LNHDA and CDR2 SQIVND (reference sequence). The CDR3 spans 17 residues. The CDR3: CASSIGEPSSYNSPLHF. The CDR3 DNA reads TGTGCCAGTAGTATCGGGGAGCCAAGCTCCTATAATTCACCCCTCCACTTT.

The rearrangement uses TRBV10-3 and TRBJ2-1; 9 nucleotides align to TRBD2. Germline trimming cut 8 bases from V and 6 bases from J; bases unmatched to any gene: 5. From germline, CDR1 is ENHRY and CDR2 SYGVKD. The CDR3 is made up of 13 amino acids. The CDR3 loop reads CAILLAGTNEQFF. In nucleotides, the CDR3 is TGTGCCATCCTGCTAGCGGGGACCAATGAGCAGTTCTTC.

The chain joins TRBV6-7 to TRBJ2-1, with 12 nucleotides matching TRBD2. TRBV6-7 qualifies as an ORF whose function is uncertain. Unmatched junction bases numbered 19, after V lost 5 bases and J lost 2 bases. CDR3 size: 21 residues. Here the CDR3 DNA reads TGTGCCAGCAGTCCCAGGAGACCCGGGGCTAGCGGGAGGGCAACCTACAATGAGCAGTTCTTC. This sequence encodes CASSPRRPGASGRATYNEQFF.

The chain joins TRBV15 to TRBJ1-5; 12 positions match TRBD1. The germline V gene encodes CDR1 LNHNV and CDR2 YYDKDF (reference sequence). The CDR3 covers 21 residues. The V and J ends lost 4 bases and 0 bases, in that order; junction bases with no gene match: 16. The CDR3 sequence: CATSTPPPGTGGLYSNQPQHF. DNA of the CDR3: TGTGCCACCAGCACTCCCCCGCCCGGGACAGGGGGCTTGTATAGCAATCAGCCCCAGCATTTT.

The chain is built from TRBV28 and TRBJ1-1; the match to TRBD1 covers 9 bases. V shed 3 bases and J 2 bases; nucleotides not matched to a gene: 4. CDR1 is MDHEN, CDR2 SYDVKM, per germline. The CDR3 consists of 15 residues. Here the CDR3 reads CASSLGDRANTEAFF. The CDR3 DNA sequence: TGTGCCAGCAGTTTGGGGGACAGGGCTAACACTGAAGCTTTCTTT.

This chain joins TRBV7-2 and TRBJ1-6; no definite D call. CDR1 and CDR2 from the germline V gene are SGHTA and FQGNSA. The V end lost 1 base, the J end lost 8 bases, and 6 bases lay between the germline ends. This CDR3 spans 13 amino acids. CDR3 coding DNA: TGTGCCAGCAGCTTAGGCGTCTATTCACCCCTCCACTTT. Its protein is CASSLGVYSPLHF.

The rearrangement joins TRBV7-2 to TRBJ2-7; 8 positions agree with TRBD1. This CDR3 has 15 amino acids. With V trimmed by 2 bases and J by 2 bases, 5 bases remained unmatched. Germline values: CDR1 SGHTA, CDR2 FQGNSA. In DNA form, the CDR3 reads TGTGCCAGCAGCTTACAGGGGGCCCTTCCCTACGAGCAGTACTTC. Protein product: CASSLQGALPYEQYF.

The chain recombines TRBV5-1 with TRBJ2-1; TRBD2 matches 10 bases. Germline CDR1 is SGHRS and CDR2 is YFSETQ. Unmatched junction bases numbered 6, after V lost 4 bases and J lost 5 bases. This CDR3 is built from 15 residues. CDR3 in amino acids: CASSRGTSVNNEQFF. The CDR3 bases are TGCGCCAGCAGCCGCGGGACTAGCGTGAACAATGAGCAGTTCTTC.

The J gene is TRBJ1-5, the V gene TRBV7-6; D is undetermined. Germline V gene sequence: CDR1 SGHVS, CDR2 FNYEAQ. The CDR3 is 13 amino acids. Trimming took 4 bases from V and 7 from J, leaving 11 bases between them. The CDR3 DNA reads as TGTGCCAGCAGCTCCCGGCTAGACCAGCCCCAGCATTTT. Encoded protein: CASSSRLDQPQHF.

This clone came up once. The chain has TRBV10-3 and TRBJ1-6, with 9 nucleotides matching TRBD1. Germline V gene sequence: CDR1 ENHRY, CDR2 SYGVKD. With 6 bases clipped from V and 10 bases from J, the junction kept 7 bases outside the gene matches. The CDR3 has 14 residues. DNA of the CDR3: TGTGCCATCAGCCAGACAGGGGGGTTATCACCCCTCCACTTT. This translates into CAISQTGGLSPLHF.

In DNA, the CDR3 is TGTGCCAGCAGCTTATGGGCTAGCGGGAGTAGGACAGATACGCAGTATTTT. It is translated as CASSLWASGSRTDTQYF. This chain connects TRBV7-8 to TRBJ2-3; 10 bases map to TRBD2. Unmatched junction bases numbered 8, after V lost 2 bases and J lost 3 bases. This CDR3 comprises 17 residues. The germline gives CDR1 SGHVS, CDR2 FQNEAQ.

This chain links TRBV27 with TRBJ2-1, with TRBD2 matching over 11 bases. Per germline, CDR1 MNHEY and CDR2 SMNVEV (reference sequence). The CDR3 has 15 residues. The trim removed 6 bases at V and 12 bases at J, leaving 13 bases unmatched. CDR3 nucleotides: TGTGCCAGCAGGACCGGGACTAGCGGAACGGGTGGGCAGTTCTTC. It translates to CASRTGTSGTGGQFF.

The chain couples TRBV19 to TRBJ2-1, with D maybe TRBD1 (6 bases). Trimming pared 6 bases from V and 7 bases from J, leaving 13 bases between. Germline V gives CDR1 LNHDA, CDR2 SQIVND (reference sequence). The CDR3 spans 13 residues. The DNA of the CDR3 is TGTGCCAGTAGAGCAGGGGCCGGGAATGAGCAGTTCTTC. It translates to CASRAGAGNEQFF.